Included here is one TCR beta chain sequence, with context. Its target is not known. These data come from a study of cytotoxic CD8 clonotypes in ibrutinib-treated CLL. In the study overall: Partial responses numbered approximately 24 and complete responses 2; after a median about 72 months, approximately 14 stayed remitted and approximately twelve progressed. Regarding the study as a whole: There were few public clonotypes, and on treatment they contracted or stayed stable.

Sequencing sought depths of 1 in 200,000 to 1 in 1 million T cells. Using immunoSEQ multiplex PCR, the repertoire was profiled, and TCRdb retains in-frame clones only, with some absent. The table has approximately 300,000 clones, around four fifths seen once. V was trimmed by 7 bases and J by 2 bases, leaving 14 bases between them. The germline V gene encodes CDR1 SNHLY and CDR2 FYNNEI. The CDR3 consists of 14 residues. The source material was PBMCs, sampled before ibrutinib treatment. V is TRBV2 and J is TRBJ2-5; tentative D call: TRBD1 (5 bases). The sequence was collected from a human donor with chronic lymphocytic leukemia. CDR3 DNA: TGTGCCAGCATTAGGCGACAGACGCAAGAGACCCAGTACTTC. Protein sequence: CASIRRQTQETQYF. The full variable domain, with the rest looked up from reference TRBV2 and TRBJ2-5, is EPEVTQTPSHQVTQMGQEVILRCVPISNHLYFYWYRQILGQKVEFLVSFYNNEISEKSEIFDDQFSVERPDGSNFTLKIRSTKLEDSAMYFCASIRRQTQETQYFGPGTRLLVL.